The clone carrying this T cell receptor (beta chain) has just one count. As yet, its antigen is unknown. The junction had 13 bases not matched to a gene; V was cut back by 5 bases and J by 9 bases. The CDR3 has 15 amino acids. CDR1 and CDR2 (germline): LNHNV, YYDKDF (reference sequence). This sample was included in a study of cytomegalovirus exposure and HLA in healthy donors. General study points: TRBV6-2, TRBV6-3 and some other V segments were excluded as indistinguishable. Trimming of TCR beta V- and J-genes showed a link, identified in a later analysis, to a missense DCLRE1C variant. In a later analysis, most CMV-associated TCR beta chains appeared HLA-restricted.

PCR primers comprised 60 Vbeta and 13 Jbeta primers. Sequencing used immunoSEQ multiplex PCR; TCRdb keeps in-frame clones, though not all of them. This repertoire shows roughly 100,000 clones, 70% to 90% found once; its top ten account for 2% to 3%. The V and J genes are TRBV15 and TRBJ2-5; 9 nucleotides line up with TRBD1. The sample taken for sequencing was PBMCs. The source is a man aged 40-55 years in good health and CMV-seronegative. The CDR3 sequence: CATSVRDRDVPAQYF. In DNA, the CDR3 is TGTGCCACCAGCGTCCGGGACAGGGACGTGCCGGCCCAGTACTTC.